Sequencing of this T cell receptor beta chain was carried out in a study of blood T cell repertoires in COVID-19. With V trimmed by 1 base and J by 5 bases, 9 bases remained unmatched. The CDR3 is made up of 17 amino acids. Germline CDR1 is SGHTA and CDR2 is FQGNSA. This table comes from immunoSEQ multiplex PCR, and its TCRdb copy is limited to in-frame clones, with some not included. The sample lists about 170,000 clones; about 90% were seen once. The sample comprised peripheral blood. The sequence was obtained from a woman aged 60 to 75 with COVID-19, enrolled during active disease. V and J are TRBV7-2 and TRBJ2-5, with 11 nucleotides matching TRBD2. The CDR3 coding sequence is TGTGCCAGCAGCTTAGGAGTAGCGGGAGGGCCAGACGAGACCCAGTACTTC. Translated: CASSLGVAGGPDETQYF. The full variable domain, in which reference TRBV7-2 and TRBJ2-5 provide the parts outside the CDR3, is GAGVSQSPSNKVTEKGKDVELRCDPISGHTALYWYRQSLGQGLEFLIYFQGNSAPDKSGLPSDRFSAERTGGSVSTLTIQRTQQEDSAVYLCASSLGVAGGPDETQYFGPGTRLLVL.